The rows below give T cell receptor beta chains drawn from one sample of a study of blood T cell repertoires in COVID-19. Here immunoSEQ multiplex PCR was the method, and the copy in TCRdb shows in-frame clones only, minus some. Here the sample spans roughly 230,000 clones, 70% to 85% being singletons. The sample comprised PBMCs or T cells enriched from blood (not recorded which). Every receptor here comes from a woman aged 60 to 75 who had recovered from COVID-19. CDR3s include the opening cysteine and the closing phenylalanine or tryptophan. A D gene is named only where the DNA matches it firmly. Rows give clone size only sometimes, using once, few, many, or a class for an expanded clone.

J gene | V gene | clone size | D gene | CDR3 protein | CDR3 DNA
TRBJ1-5 | TRBV18 | NA | NA | CASSPRGIDQPQHF | TGTGCCAGCTCACCGCGGGGGATTGATCAGCCCCAGCATTTT
TRBJ2-1 | TRBV14 | few | TRBD1 | CASSGHFTGVEQFF | TGTGCCAGCAGCGGCCACTTTACAGGGGTTGAGCAGTTCTTC
TRBJ1-6 | TRBV7-8 | NA | NA | CASSLVGSDQGSPLHF | TGTGCCAGCAGCTTAGTGGGGTCGGATCAGGGTTCACCCCTCCACTTT
TRBJ2-7 | TRBV3-1/TRBV3-2 | NA | NA | CASSPQGYEQYF | TGTGCCAGCAGCCCGCAGGGTTACGAGCAGTACTTC
TRBJ1-6 | TRBV3-1/TRBV3-2 | few | NA | CASSQGGAHSHF | TGTGCCAGCAGCCAAGGTGGGGCCCATAGCCACTTT
TRBJ2-2 | TRBV19 | NA | TRBD1 | CASSIAGTGDTGELFF | TGTGCCAGTAGTATTGCAGGGACAGGGGATACCGGGGAGCTGTTTTTT
TRBJ2-3 | TRBV3-1/TRBV3-2 | NA | TRBD2 | CASSQRVGGGTDTQYF | TGTGCCAGCAGCCAACGCGTGGGGGGGGGCACAGATACGCAGTATTTT
TRBJ1-6 | TRBV30 | NA | TRBD1 | CAWGDREHSPLHF | TGTGCCTGGGGCGACAGGGAACATTCACCCCTCCACTTT
TRBJ1-5 | TRBV5-1 | NA | NA | CASSLHGDSNQPQHF | TGCGCCAGCAGTTTGCACGGAGATAGCAATCAGCCCCAGCATTTT
TRBJ1-5 | TRBV10-3 | NA | NA | CAISESGGASNQPQHF | TGTGCCATCAGTGAGTCTGGGGGGGCCTCCAATCAGCCCCAGCATTTT
TRBJ1-1 | TRBV10-3 | NA | NA | CASHRWGDPEAFF | TGTGCCTCTCATCGGTGGGGGGATCCTGAAGCTTTCTTT
TRBJ2-1 | TRBV6-5 | NA | TRBD1 | CASSPGTDNNEQFF | TGTGCCAGCAGTCCCGGGACAGATAACAATGAGCAGTTCTTC
TRBJ1-1 | TRBV3-1/TRBV3-2 | NA | NA | CASSQAGLGAFF | TGTGCCAGCAGCCAAGCTGGGCTTGGCGCTTTCTTT
TRBJ2-3 | TRBV5-4 | NA | TRBD2 | CASSLARAGAGDTQYF | TGTGCCAGCAGCTTGGCCAGAGCGGGAGCGGGAGATACGCAGTATTTT
TRBJ2-5 | TRBV12-5 | once | NA | CASGSLSGFGETQYF | TGTGCTAGTGGTTCCTTATCAGGGTTCGGCGAGACCCAGTACTTC
TRBJ1-3 | TRBV5-6 | once | NA | CASSAGAFISGNTIYF | TGTGCCAGCAGCGCGGGTGCCTTCATCTCTGGAAACACCATATATTTT
TRBJ1-3 | TRBV4-1 | NA | NA | CASSQERGSSGNTIYF | TGCGCCAGCAGCCAGGAACGGGGATCCTCTGGAAACACCATATATTTT
TRBJ1-1 | TRBV29-1 | NA | TRBD1 | CSALWTGEAFF | TGCAGCGCCCTATGGACAGGGGAAGCTTTCTTT
TRBJ1-1 | TRBV7-9 | NA | NA | CASSLALGNTEAFF | TGTGCCAGCAGCTTAGCCCTAGGGAACACTGAAGCTTTCTTT
TRBJ2-5 | TRBV6-5 | NA | NA | CASSYPGEETQYF | TGTGCCAGCAGTTACCCAGGTGAAGAGACCCAGTACTTC
TRBJ1-6 | TRBV5-1 | NA | NA | CASSLSLRDLNSPLHF | TGCGCCAGCAGCTTATCTCTCAGGGATCTAAATTCACCCCTCCACTTT
TRBJ1-2 | TRBV19 | NA | TRBD1 | CASSLTGGYGYTF | TGTGCCAGTAGCCTTACAGGGGGCTATGGCTACACCTTC
TRBJ2-3 | TRBV4-1 | NA | TRBD2 | CASSRGLAGSATDTQYF | TGCGCCAGCAGCCGGGGACTAGCGGGGTCAGCCACAGATACGCAGTATTTT
TRBJ1-1 | TRBV7-6 | NA | NA | CASSLDQALTGAEAFF | TGTGCCAGCAGCTTAGATCAGGCCCTAACTGGCGCTGAAGCTTTCTTT
TRBJ1-3 | TRBV27 | NA | TRBD1 | CASKTGTGVSGNTIYF | TGTGCCAGCAAAACCGGGACAGGGGTTTCTGGAAACACCATATATTTT
TRBJ2-7 | TRBV5-1 | once | TRBD1 | CASSLGPTGAIRPYEQYF | TGCGCCAGCAGCTTGGGTCCCACAGGGGCAATTCGCCCTTACGAGCAGTACTTC
TRBJ2-7 | TRBV4-1 | few | TRBD2 | CASSQDGRGGYEQYF | TGCGCCAGCAGCCAAGATGGCCGGGGAGGGTACGAGCAGTACTTC
TRBJ2-5 | TRBV5-6 | NA | TRBD2 | CASSPWGGSQETQYF | TGTGCCAGCAGCCCCTGGGGGGGTAGCCAAGAGACCCAGTACTTC
TRBJ1-1 | TRBV7-9 | NA | TRBD1 | CASSTPPGTAINTEAFF | TGTGCCAGCAGCACCCCCCCGGGGACAGCAATAAACACTGAAGCTTTCTTT
TRBJ1-3 | TRBV19 | few | NA | CASSPSQVGNTIYF | TGTGCCAGTAGTCCTTCCCAGGTTGGAAACACCATATATTTT
TRBJ2-5 | TRBV5-1 | NA | NA | CASSGVGSSETQYF | TGCGCCAGCAGCGGTGTCGGTTCCTCGGAGACCCAGTACTTC
TRBJ2-5 | TRBV5-4 | NA | TRBD2 | CASSPRTSGGAGGGETQYF | TGTGCCAGCAGCCCCAGGACTAGCGGGGGGGCTGGGGGTGGGGAGACCCAGTACTTC
TRBJ1-2 | TRBV7-9 | NA | NA | CASSPTQDVNYGYTF | TGTGCCAGCAGCCCCACACAGGACGTCAACTATGGCTACACCTTC
TRBJ1-6 | TRBV19 | NA | NA | CASSIRGKDSPLHF | TGTGCCAGTAGTATTCGGGGGAAGGATTCACCCCTCCACTTT
TRBJ1-2 | TRBV15 | NA | TRBD1 | CATGKGTAERGYTF | TGTGCCACCGGAAAAGGGACAGCGGAGAGGGGCTACACCTTC
TRBJ1-4 | TRBV18 | NA | NA | CASSPYGEGEKLFF | TGTGCCAGCTCACCCTACGGGGAGGGAGAAAAACTGTTTTTT
TRBJ1-1 | TRBV7-2 | once | NA | CASSLGWGQVLMNTEAFF | TGTGCCAGCAGCTTAGGATGGGGGCAGGTCCTGATGAACACTGAAGCTTTCTTT
TRBJ2-7 | TRBV2 | NA | NA | CASRRDGDLYEQYF | TGTGCCAGCAGGCGGGACGGTGATCTCTACGAGCAGTACTTC
TRBJ2-7 | TRBV10-3 | NA | TRBD1 | CAISETGGRNEQYF | TGTGCCATCAGTGAGACAGGGGGCAGGAACGAGCAGTACTTC
TRBJ2-3 | TRBV6-1 | NA | TRBD1 | CASSVRQGTSNMGQYF | TGTGCCAGCAGTGTTAGACAGGGGACCTCAAACATGGGGCAGTATTTT
TRBJ1-1 | TRBV14 | NA | NA | CASSQDYGVPFF | TGTGCCAGCAGCCAAGATTACGGGGTGCCTTTCTTT
TRBJ2-7 | TRBV6-5 | NA | NA | CASGRQTYEQYF | TGTGCCAGCGGTAGACAAACCTACGAGCAGTACTTC
TRBJ2-5 | TRBV7-6 | NA | NA | CASSLAGGAVGETQYF | TGTGCCAGCAGCTTAGCCGGAGGGGCAGTTGGGGAGACCCAGTACTTC
TRBJ2-7 | TRBV7-6 | NA | TRBD2 | CASSPGGPQSYEQYF | TGTGCCAGCAGCCCGGGGGGGCCTCAATCCTACGAGCAGTACTTC
TRBJ2-7 | TRBV7-9 | NA | NA | CASSLASPGYEQYF | TGTGCCAGCAGCTTAGCTTCACCCGGTTACGAGCAGTACTTC
TRBJ2-2 | TRBV4-3 | NA | NA | CASSPSGYSNTGELFF | TGCGCCAGCTCTCCCTCCGGGTATTCGAACACCGGGGAGCTGTTTTTT
TRBJ1-2 | TRBV6-6 | NA | NA | CASSYSLQGKVGYTF | TGTGCCAGCAGTTACTCGCTCCAGGGGAAGGTTGGCTACACCTTC
TRBJ2-3 | TRBV7-2 | NA | NA | CASSLGGLVTDTQYF | TGTGCCAGCAGCTTAGGAGGACTCGTCACAGATACGCAGTATTTT
TRBJ1-1 | TRBV11-1 | NA | TRBD1 | CASSLTGTGGKAFF | TGTGCCAGCAGCTTAACCGGGACAGGGGGTAAGGCTTTCTTT
TRBJ2-5 | TRBV5-1 | NA | TRBD2 | CASSLAGDDETQYF | TGCGCCAGCAGCCTAGCGGGAGACGATGAGACCCAGTACTTC
TRBJ2-5 | TRBV4-1 | NA | NA | CASSQGLVRETQYF | TGCGCCAGCAGCCAAGGATTAGTGAGAGAGACCCAGTACTTC
TRBJ2-2 | TRBV5-4 | NA | TRBD2 | CASSLARLAGGRRGELFF | TGTGCCAGCAGCTTGGCCCGACTAGCGGGGGGGCGACGAGGGGAGCTGTTTTTT
TRBJ2-1 | TRBV6-5 | NA | NA | CASSRGREQFF | TGTGCCAGCAGCCGAGGGAGGGAGCAGTTCTTC
TRBJ2-7 | TRBV5-8 | NA | TRBD2 | CASSLSGRGIYEQYF | TGTGCCAGCAGCTTGAGCGGGAGGGGGATCTACGAGCAGTACTTC